Below, 17 T cell receptor beta chains from the same sample are listed, as sequenced in a study of blood T cell repertoires in COVID-19. The assay was immunoSEQ multiplex PCR, and TCRdb's table has in-frame clones only and misses some. The repertoire includes a few hundred thousand clones, more than 75% of them detected once, and roughly 1% sits in the top ten. The sequencing input was PBMCs or T cells enriched from blood (not recorded which). The source is a woman aged 25 to 39 who had recovered from COVID-19.

The chain combines TRBV3-1 (or the pseudogene TRBV3-2) with TRBJ2-7, with 8 nucleotides matching TRBD1. V was pared by 4 bases and J by 3 bases, with 8 bases of the junction left unmatched. CDR3 size: 15 residues. CDR1 LGHDT and CDR2 YNNKEL come from the germline V gene (reference sequence). The CDR3 nucleotides are TGTGCCAGCAGCCCGGCTCGGACAGGGCTCTACGAGCAGTACTTC. This translates into CASSPARTGLYEQYF.

The chain carries TRBV2 and TRBJ2-7; TRBD1 matches at 10 bases. CDR3 length: 15 residues. The V and J ends lost 7 bases and 4 bases, in that order; junction bases with no gene match: 10. Germline loops: CDR1 SNHLY, CDR2 FYNNEI. This CDR3 reads CASIPPTGGVYEQYF. CDR3 coding DNA: TGTGCCAGCATTCCGCCGACAGGGGGCGTTTACGAGCAGTACTTC.

The genes are TRBV6-5 and TRBJ2-7, with TRBD1 matching 7 bases. The V and J ends lost 0 bases and 1 base, in that order; junction bases with no gene match: 3. The CDR3 is made up of 15 amino acids. Germline V CDR1 and CDR2: MNHEY, SVGAGI. CDR3 residues: CASSYSGTESYEQYF. The CDR3, as DNA: TGTGCCAGCAGTTACTCAGGGACAGAATCCTACGAGCAGTACTTC.

This chain links TRBV5-1 with TRBJ2-2; 12 bases line up with TRBD2. J gave up 4 bases and V 3 bases, and 4 bases lay outside the gene matches. CDR3 length equals 16 residues. CDR1 SGHRS and CDR2 YFSETQ come from the germline V gene. DNA for the CDR3: TGCGCCAGCAGCTCCCTAGCGGGGGGGCCCACCGGGGAGCTGTTTTTT. Protein: CASSSLAGGPTGELFF.

The chain uses TRBV7-9 and TRBJ1-5, with D possibly being TRBD1 (6 bases). The germline V and J ends were trimmed by 8 bases and 3 bases, with 14 bases remaining between them. CDR1 and CDR2 (germline): SEHNR, FQNEAQ (reference sequence). This CDR3 is 14 amino acids long. The CDR3 DNA follows: TGTGCCAGCCTCAACAGGGACAACAATCAGCCCCAGCATTTT. Translating it yields CASLNRDNNQPQHF.

The chain carries TRBV5-1 and TRBJ2-5; TRBD1 matches 8 bases. This CDR3 spans 14 amino acids. V was clipped by 4 bases and J by 2 bases; unmatched bases: 4. The germline CDR1 and CDR2 sequences are SGHRS and YFSETQ. The CDR3 DNA is TGCGCCAGCAGCAAGGGACAGGCACAAGAGACCCAGTACTTC. This encodes CASSKGQAQETQYF.

V gene TRBV5-1 combines with J gene TRBJ2-3; no reliable D call. Germline V gives CDR1 SGHRS, CDR2 YFSETQ. Trimming took off 0 bases at V and 6 bases at J, with 11 bases between the two ends. This CDR3 comprises 14 residues. CDR3 residues: CASSLVSGPDTQYF. The CDR3 DNA reads as TGCGCCAGCAGCTTGGTCTCTGGCCCGGATACGCAGTATTTT.

This sequence joins TRBV27 and TRBJ1-1, with TRBD1 identical over 8 bases. In germline, CDR1 is MNHEY, CDR2 SMNVEV (reference sequence). V trimming: 2 bases; J trimming: 3 bases; junction bases outside the gene matches: 5. The CDR3 has 15 residues. The CDR3 here is CASSLRQGLDTEAFF. The CDR3 DNA is TGTGCCAGCAGTTTAAGACAGGGGTTGGACACTGAAGCTTTCTTT.

The chain combines TRBV3-1 (or the pseudogene TRBV3-2) with TRBJ1-2; D gene unclear. The V end was cut by 3 bases, the J end by 3 bases, with 11 bases between. This CDR3 is 14 amino acids long. CDR1 is LGHDT and CDR2 is YNNKEL in the germline V gene (reference sequence). The CDR3 here is CASSQDSFDYGYTF. The CDR3 DNA follows: TGTGCCAGCAGCCAGGACTCCTTTGACTATGGCTACACCTTC.

This chain links TRBV24-1 with TRBJ1-2; D unclear. The germline V gene has CDR1 KGHDR and CDR2 SFDVKD. The CDR3 has 14 residues. Deletions cut 1 base from V and 5 bases from J, with 10 bases between. CDR3: CATSDLTGRYGYTF. The CDR3, as DNA: TGTGCCACCAGTGATTTAACCGGCAGGTATGGCTACACCTTC.

The chain has TRBV25-1 and TRBJ1-5; D remains ambiguous. V was trimmed by 4 bases and J by 7 bases, leaving 5 bases between them. The CDR3 is 11 amino acids. Germline V CDR1 and CDR2: MGHDK, SYGVNS. The CDR3 DNA sequence: TGTGCCAGCAGTGGAGGACAGCCCCAGCATTTT. Its protein is CASSGGQPQHF.

The chain recombines TRBV20-1 with TRBJ1-1; D uncertain. The CDR3 length is 11 residues. Trimming left V 0 bases short and J 8 bases short, with 7 bases between. Germline-derived CDR1 and CDR2 are DFQATT and SNEGSKA (reference sequence). CDR3 bases: TGCAGTGCTAGAGATCCTCCCGAAGCTTTCTTT. Translating it yields CSARDPPEAFF.

This clone appeared a few times. The chain uses TRBV4-1 and TRBJ2-7, with 9 bases identical to TRBD2. J gave up 4 bases and V 0 bases, and 7 bases lay outside the gene matches. Germline CDR1 is MGHRA and CDR2 is YSYEKL. The CDR3 is 16 residues long. CDR3 loop: CASSQERASGAYEQYF. Here the CDR3 DNA reads TGCGCCAGCAGCCAAGAAAGGGCTAGCGGGGCATACGAGCAGTACTTC.

The chain carries TRBV19 and TRBJ1-5, with D perhaps matching TRBD1 (5 bases). Trimming shortened V by 5 bases and J by 1 base, and 15 bases separated the two germline ends. The germline gives CDR1 LNHDA, CDR2 SQIVND (reference sequence). The CDR3 has 16 residues. CDR3 coding DNA: TGTGCCAGTAGTCTCGCGGGGGGGGTAAGCAATCAGCCCCAGCATTTT. Translated, it gives CASSLAGGVSNQPQHF.

V gene TRBV7-9 combines with J gene TRBJ1-6, with a weak D call TRBD1 (6 bases). The V gene's germline CDR1 is SEHNR and CDR2 FQNEAQ (reference sequence). There are 16 residues in the CDR3. V lost 5 bases and J lost 0, with 11 bases in between. The DNA of the CDR3 is TGTGCCAGCAGCAAAACAGGGAGCTCCTATAATTCACCCCTCCACTTT. This codes for CASSKTGSSYNSPLHF.

CDR3 in amino acids: CASSEISRGGGYTF. CDR3 sequence (DNA): TGTGCCAGCAGTGAAATATCTCGGGGAGGGGGCTACACCTTC. The rearrangement uses TRBV6-1 and TRBJ1-2; D unclear. V was trimmed by 2 bases and J by 8 bases, leaving 15 bases between them. Germline lookup yields CDR1 MNHNS and CDR2 SASEGT. The CDR3 runs 14 residues.

Written as DNA, the CDR3 is TGTGCCAGCAGTGCCTACGGGACAGGGGGGACCTACAATGAGCAGTTCTTC. It translates to CASSAYGTGGTYNEQFF. The rearrangement links TRBV27 to TRBJ2-1; TRBD1 aligns across 11 bases. From germline, CDR1 is MNHEY and CDR2 SMNVEV (reference sequence). V lost 5 bases and J lost 2; bases outside the gene matches: 8. There are 17 residues in the CDR3.